This is a list of T cell receptor beta chains from one sample in a study of control samples from healthy donors and cancer patients. Profiling relied on immunoSEQ multiplex PCR, and the TCRdb table lists in-frame clones only, not all of them. The sample lists 150,000 or so clones; about 91% were seen once. Sequenced input: blood. The receptors shown here come from a man between 18 and 29 years old in good health. Both conserved end residues are part of each CDR3. Fields, in order: D gene, CDR3 length, V gene, clone size, J gene, CDR3 protein, CDR3 DNA. A D gene is named only where the DNA matches it firmly. Rows may omit the clone size; those that give it use once, few, many or a size class.

d_call: .; cdr3_length: 17; v_call: TRBV9; clone_size: .; j_call: TRBJ1-4; cdr3_aa: CASSIGVPGAYGEKLFF; cdr3_nt: TGTGCCAGCAGCATAGGTGTCCCAGGGGCCTACGGGGAAAAACTGTTTTTT
d_call: .; cdr3_length: 14; v_call: TRBV9; clone_size: .; j_call: TRBJ2-3; cdr3_aa: CASRAAGGTDTQYF; cdr3_nt: TGTGCCAGCAGGGCTGCAGGGGGGACAGATACGCAGTATTTT
d_call: .; cdr3_length: 13; v_call: TRBV6-5; clone_size: .; j_call: TRBJ2-3; cdr3_aa: CASSTGSTDTQYF; cdr3_nt: TGTGCCAGCAGTACAGGGAGCACAGATACGCAGTATTTT
d_call: TRBD1; cdr3_length: 12; v_call: TRBV6-6; clone_size: .; j_call: TRBJ2-7; cdr3_aa: CASGTEDYEQYF; cdr3_nt: TGTGCCAGCGGGACAGAGGATTACGAGCAGTACTTC
d_call: TRBD2; cdr3_length: 14; v_call: TRBV5-1; clone_size: .; j_call: TRBJ2-7; cdr3_aa: CASSSTSGAYEQYF; cdr3_nt: TGCGCCAGCAGCTCGACTAGCGGGGCCTACGAGCAGTACTTC
d_call: .; cdr3_length: 15; v_call: TRBV2; clone_size: .; j_call: TRBJ2-2; cdr3_aa: CASSDDRSNTGELFF; cdr3_nt: TGTGCCAGCAGTGATGACAGGTCTAACACCGGGGAGCTGTTTTTT
d_call: .; cdr3_length: 12; v_call: TRBV11-2; clone_size: .; j_call: TRBJ1-1; cdr3_aa: CASSPQLPRAFF; cdr3_nt: TGTGCCAGCAGCCCTCAGCTGCCTCGGGCTTTCTTT
d_call: TRBD1; cdr3_length: 15; v_call: TRBV30; clone_size: .; j_call: TRBJ1-6; cdr3_aa: CAWSIGGTGESPLHF; cdr3_nt: TGTGCCTGGAGTATTGGCGGGACAGGGGAATCACCCCTCCACTTT
d_call: .; cdr3_length: 13; v_call: TRBV5-4; clone_size: .; j_call: TRBJ2-2; cdr3_aa: CASSAGADGELFF; cdr3_nt: TGTGCCAGCAGCGCAGGGGCTGACGGGGAGCTGTTTTTT
d_call: .; cdr3_length: 16; v_call: TRBV5-5; clone_size: once; j_call: TRBJ2-1; cdr3_aa: CASSLGLSSSYNEQFF; cdr3_nt: TGTGCCAGCAGCTTGGGGCTTTCGAGCTCCTACAATGAGCAGTTCTTC
d_call: .; cdr3_length: 15; v_call: TRBV5-6; clone_size: .; j_call: TRBJ2-7; cdr3_aa: CASSIIGVARDEQYF; cdr3_nt: TGTGCCAGCAGCATAATAGGGGTCGCTAGGGACGAGCAGTACTTC
d_call: TRBD2; cdr3_length: 13; v_call: TRBV9; clone_size: .; j_call: TRBJ2-7; cdr3_aa: CASSGMGGYEQYF; cdr3_nt: TGTGCCAGCAGCGGAATGGGGGGGTACGAGCAGTACTTC
d_call: .; cdr3_length: 14; v_call: TRBV4-1; clone_size: .; j_call: TRBJ2-1; cdr3_aa: CASSQAGANNEQFF; cdr3_nt: TGCGCCAGCAGCCAAGCCGGGGCGAACAATGAGCAGTTCTTC
d_call: .; cdr3_length: 16; v_call: TRBV9; clone_size: .; j_call: TRBJ1-4; cdr3_aa: CASSPKWGVVNEKLFF; cdr3_nt: TGTGCCAGCAGCCCTAAGTGGGGCGTGGTCAATGAAAAACTGTTTTTT
d_call: TRBD2; cdr3_length: 14; v_call: TRBV5-1; clone_size: .; j_call: TRBJ2-4; cdr3_aa: CASSLVGEGNIQYF; cdr3_nt: TGCGCCAGCAGCTTGGTCGGGGAGGGAAACATTCAGTACTTC
d_call: .; cdr3_length: 14; v_call: TRBV4-2; clone_size: .; j_call: TRBJ2-7; cdr3_aa: CASSQDLGIYEQYF; cdr3_nt: TGTGCCAGCAGCCAAGATTTGGGGATCTACGAGCAGTACTTC
d_call: .; cdr3_length: 14; v_call: TRBV5-1; clone_size: .; j_call: TRBJ2-1; cdr3_aa: CASSLGAEFNEQFF; cdr3_nt: TGCGCCAGCAGCTTGGGGGCGGAATTCAATGAGCAGTTCTTC
d_call: TRBD2; cdr3_length: 16; v_call: TRBV5-1; clone_size: .; j_call: TRBJ2-2; cdr3_aa: CASSLVAGAVTGELFF; cdr3_nt: TGCGCCAGCAGCTTGGTAGCGGGGGCGGTCACCGGGGAGCTGTTTTTT
d_call: TRBD2; cdr3_length: 17; v_call: TRBV11-2; clone_size: .; j_call: TRBJ2-7; cdr3_aa: CASSLGRGTRSSYEQYF; cdr3_nt: TGTGCCAGCAGCTTAGGGCGGGGGACCCGGAGCTCCTACGAGCAGTACTTC
d_call: .; cdr3_length: 14; v_call: TRBV11-2; clone_size: .; j_call: TRBJ1-2; cdr3_aa: CASSLGTRGWGYTF; cdr3_nt: TGTGCCAGCAGCCTAGGGACAAGGGGCTGGGGCTACACCTTC
d_call: .; cdr3_length: 13; v_call: TRBV6-5; clone_size: .; j_call: TRBJ1-4; cdr3_aa: CASISRMGGKLFF; cdr3_nt: TGTGCCAGCATCTCGAGGATGGGGGGAAAACTGTTTTTT
d_call: TRBD1; cdr3_length: 16; v_call: TRBV4-2; clone_size: once; j_call: TRBJ2-1; cdr3_aa: CASSRTRQGVYNEQFF; cdr3_nt: TGTGCCAGCAGCCGAACCAGACAGGGGGTCTACAATGAGCAGTTCTTC
d_call: .; cdr3_length: 13; v_call: TRBV27; clone_size: .; j_call: TRBJ1-1; cdr3_aa: CASSFRGRGLAFF; cdr3_nt: TGTGCCAGCAGTTTTCGGGGGCGCGGGTTAGCTTTCTTT
d_call: TRBD2; cdr3_length: 15; v_call: TRBV7-8; clone_size: .; j_call: TRBJ2-7; cdr3_aa: CASSPRAGPPGEQYF; cdr3_nt: TGTGCCAGCAGCCCAAGAGCGGGACCCCCGGGCGAGCAGTACTTC
d_call: TRBD1; cdr3_length: 16; v_call: TRBV7-3; clone_size: .; j_call: TRBJ2-5; cdr3_aa: CASSFYGDRVGETQYF; cdr3_nt: TGTGCCAGCAGCTTTTACGGGGACAGGGTCGGCGAGACCCAGTACTTC
d_call: .; cdr3_length: 11; v_call: TRBV12-3/TRBV12-4; clone_size: once; j_call: TRBJ2-1; cdr3_aa: CASGELDEQFF; cdr3_nt: TGTGCCAGCGGGGAGTTAGATGAGCAGTTCTTC